This T cell receptor (beta chain) derives from a study of T cells in tuberculosis. Study as a whole: CD1B tetramers identified T cells specific for mycobacterial lipid GMM. A South African cohort included IGRA-negative adolescents, latently infected IGRA-positive adolescents and adults with active tuberculosis.

As to time point: new active TB diagnosis, blood taken before or within 7 days of starting treatment. Active tuberculosis patients were new diagnoses, HIV-seronegative, South African, and aged 18 years or older. On average about 100,000 T cells per donor were immunosequenced. Generated by immunoSEQ multiplex PCR, the TCRdb table keeps only in-frame clones and is missing some. The profile covers 25,000 to 35,000 clones, with about 92% appearing a single time and approximately 6.2% taken by the ten largest. The clonotype was recovered from an adult with tuberculosis. The sample consisted of PBMCs, taken at tuberculosis diagnosis.

DNA of the CDR3: TGTGCCAGCAGCTCGGGATTCCCGAGTGAGCAGTACTTC. This encodes CASSSGFPSEQYF. V gene TRBV5-6 combines with J gene TRBJ2-7; D is possibly TRBD2 (5 bases). This CDR3 spans 13 amino acids. Germline V lookup: CDR1 SGHDT, CDR2 YYEEEE. Trimming shortened V by 3 bases and J by 7 bases, and 14 bases separated the two germline ends.